These T cell receptor beta chains were read from a single sample in a study of spatial heterogeneity in lung cancer. In TCRdb, the 5' RACE reads were re-called with MiXCR into one record per CDR3 protein. Of about 26,000 distinct CDR3 sequences detected, about 13% appear once; the ten largest clones hold 25%. Here the sequenced sample was PBMCs, taken at surgery. The receptor source for this set is a female donor with early-stage non-small cell lung cancer. CDR3s include the opening cysteine and the closing phenylalanine or tryptophan. Each record gives: clone size, D gene, J gene, V gene, CDR3 DNA, CDR3 protein. A D gene is named only where the DNA matches it firmly. Not all rows give a size; the values are once, few, many and, for expanded clones, a class.

.,.,TRBJ2-1,TRBV5-6,TGTGCCAGCAGCGGATTAGCGGAGATCAATGAGCAGTTCTTC,CASSGLAEINEQFF
few,TRBD1,TRBJ1-1,TRBV7-9,TGTGCCAGCAGAGACAGGGTCGACACTGAAGCTTTCTTT,CASRDRVDTEAFF
few,TRBD2,TRBJ2-7,TRBV20-1,TGCAGACCCCAAGGGACTAGCGGGGACGAGCAGTACTTC,CRPQGTSGDEQYF
many,.,TRBJ1-5,TRBV20-1,TGCAGTGCTCACGGGACATGGCAAAAGCCCCAGCATTTT,CSAHGTWQKPQHF
many,.,TRBJ1-3,TRBV29-1,TGCAGCGCTAGCATAGGAAGCCCCAACACCATATATTTT,CSASIGSPNTIYF
many,TRBD2,TRBJ2-2,TRBV20-1,TGCAGTGCTAGGGTCGCGGGAGGGCCCCCCGGGGAGCTGTTTTTT,CSARVAGGPPGELFF
many,.,TRBJ2-2,TRBV4-3,TGCGCCAGCAGCCAGTCCGGGGTCGACGGGGAGCTGTTTTTT,CASSQSGVDGELFF
few,.,TRBJ1-4,TRBV6-1,TGTGCCAGCAGTGAAATTAGTACATTGAATGAAAAACTGTTTTTT,CASSEISTLNEKLFF
few,.,TRBJ2-1,TRBV5-1,TGCGCCAGCAGCTTGGTGCCGGGGGCCGACAATGAGCAGTTCTTC,CASSLVPGADNEQFF
few,.,TRBJ1-6,TRBV7-2,TGTGCCAGCAGCTTAGCGGCCTCGACCGTTTCACCCCTCCACTTT,CASSLAASTVSPLHF
few,.,TRBJ2-5,TRBV4-3,TGCGCCAGCAGCCAAGATACGGGGAAAGAGACCCAGTACTTC,CASSQDTGKETQYF
many,.,TRBJ2-1,TRBV5-4,TGTGCCAGCAGCCTAAGGACTCTTGCCTACAATGAGCAGTTCTTC,CASSLRTLAYNEQFF
many,.,TRBJ1-1,TRBV19,TGTGCCAGTAGTATGCGCCTCGAGGGGGGGACTGAAGCTTTCTTT,CASSMRLEGGTEAFF
many,.,TRBJ2-7,TRBV4-1,TGCGCCAGCAGCCAAGTAAACGGGGCCTCCTACGAGCAGTACTTC,CASSQVNGASYEQYF
few,TRBD2,TRBJ2-1,TRBV20-1,TGCAGTGCTAGGGCCATCCCTAGCGGGGGGGTTAACAATGAGCAGTTCTTC,CSARAIPSGGVNNEQFF
.,TRBD1,TRBJ1-5,TRBV7-2,TGTGCCAGCAGCCTTGGACAGGGCGAGAATCAGCCCCAGCATTTT,CASSLGQGENQPQHF
.,.,TRBJ1-1,TRBV7-2,TGTGTCAGCAGCTACCTAGCGCATGGTGGCACTGAAGCTTTCTTT,CVSSYLAHGGTEAFF
many,.,TRBJ1-2,TRBV12-3/TRBV12-4,TGTGCCAGCAGTTTTGACCTCTATGGCTACACCTTC,CASSFDLYGYTF
many,.,TRBJ2-5,TRBV3-1,TGTGCCAGCGGGCTCCAGGGAGTCCAAGAGACCCAGTACTTC,CASGLQGVQETQYF
.,TRBD1,TRBJ2-6,TRBV14,TGTGCCAGCAGCCAAGGGACAGGGATCTTTGGGGCCAACGTCCTGACTTTC,CASSQGTGIFGANVLTF
many,.,TRBJ2-3,TRBV6-2/TRBV6-3,TGTGCCAGCAGCCGCCCCAGCTCAAGCACAGATACGCAGTATTTT,CASSRPSSSTDTQYF
.,TRBD2,TRBJ2-3,TRBV24-1,TGTGCCACCAGTGATTCGAGGACTAGCGGGAGTGATACGCAGTATTTT,CATSDSRTSGSDTQYF
.,.,TRBJ1-5,TRBV20-1,TGCAGTGCTAGAGATCGTAAAGGTATTAGCAATCAGCCCCAGCATTTT,CSARDRKGISNQPQHF
many,.,TRBJ2-3,TRBV29-1,TGCAGCGTTTCCTCTTGGACTCGAAGCACAGATACGCAGTATTTT,CSVSSWTRSTDTQYF
.,TRBD1,TRBJ1-5,TRBV5-4,TGTGCCAGCAGCTTGGGAGGACAGGCTGGGAATCAGCCCCAGCATTTT,CASSLGGQAGNQPQHF
few,TRBD1,TRBJ1-5,TRBV7-2,TGTGCCAGCAGCTGGACAGGGCATAGCAATCAGCCCCAGCATTTT,CASSWTGHSNQPQHF
many,TRBD2,TRBJ2-7,TRBV5-4,TGTGCCAGCAGCCTAGCGGGAGAAGGCGAGCAGTACTTC,CASSLAGEGEQYF
.,.,TRBJ1-5,TRBV7-9,TGTGCCAGCAGCTTATCCGACAGAGGCAATCAGCCCCAGCATTTT,CASSLSDRGNQPQHF
.,.,TRBJ2-3,TRBV10-3,TGTGCCATCAGCGGAACCACAGATACGCAGTATTTT,CAISGTTDTQYF
many,.,TRBJ1-3,TRBV18,TGTGCCAGCTCACCACCGACGGGGACTTCCTCTGGAAACACCATATATTTT,CASSPPTGTSSGNTIYF
few,.,TRBJ1-2,TRBV7-2,TGTGCCAGCAGCTTATATGAGTCCAACTATGGCTACACCTTC,CASSLYESNYGYTF
many,.,TRBJ2-3,TRBV6-6,TGTGCCAGCAGCCCCCCGGCTCTCACAGATACGCAGTATTTT,CASSPPALTDTQYF
many,.,TRBJ2-2,TRBV11-3,TGTGCCAGCAGCCCAGACGGAACCGGGGAGCTGTTTTTT,CASSPDGTGELFF
many,.,TRBJ1-4,TRBV29-1,TGCAGCGCAGGGGATGAAAAACTGTTTTTT,CSAGDEKLFF
many,.,TRBJ1-1,TRBV7-3,TGTGCCAGCAGCCCGGGATTTATGAACACTGAAGCTTTCTTT,CASSPGFMNTEAFF
many,.,TRBJ1-6,TRBV28,TGTGCCAGCAGTTCCCCCCCGACGGGCTGGGGGAATTCACCCCTCCACTTT,CASSSPPTGWGNSPLHF
many,.,TRBJ2-5,TRBV7-9,TGTGCCAGCACCGGCCCACAAGAGACCCAGTACTTC,CASTGPQETQYF